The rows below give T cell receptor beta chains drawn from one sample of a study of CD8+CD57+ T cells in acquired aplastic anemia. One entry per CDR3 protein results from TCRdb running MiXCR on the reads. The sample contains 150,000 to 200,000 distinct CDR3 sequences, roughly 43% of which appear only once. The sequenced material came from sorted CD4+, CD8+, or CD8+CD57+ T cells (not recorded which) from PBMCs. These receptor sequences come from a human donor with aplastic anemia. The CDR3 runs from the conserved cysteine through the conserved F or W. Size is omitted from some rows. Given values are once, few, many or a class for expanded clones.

cdr3_aa: CASGGTATFAGELFF
clone_size: many
v_call: TRBV2
j_call: TRBJ2-2

cdr3_aa: CASSRGPWDEQYF
clone_size: few
v_call: TRBV27
j_call: TRBJ2-7

cdr3_aa: CSAKYGQNTEAFF
clone_size: once
v_call: TRBV20-1
j_call: TRBJ1-1

cdr3_aa: CASSLAQLYEQYF
clone_size: many
v_call: TRBV28
j_call: TRBJ2-7

cdr3_aa: CASSLARTSGGQLETQYF
clone_size: NA
v_call: TRBV7-6
j_call: TRBJ2-5

cdr3_aa: CASSLFGRTEAFF
clone_size: NA
v_call: TRBV7-3
j_call: TRBJ1-1

cdr3_aa: CASSIDRSNQPQHF
clone_size: NA
v_call: TRBV19
j_call: TRBJ1-5

cdr3_aa: CASSVAQGPTTIYF
clone_size: many
v_call: TRBV9
j_call: TRBJ1-3

cdr3_aa: CSALHSGANVLTF
clone_size: many
v_call: TRBV20-1
j_call: TRBJ2-6

cdr3_aa: CASSGGTHRGRAYEQYF
clone_size: NA
v_call: TRBV10-2
j_call: TRBJ2-7

cdr3_aa: CASSSPDRYEQYF
clone_size: NA
v_call: TRBV11-2
j_call: TRBJ2-7

cdr3_aa: CASSDFFGAFF
clone_size: once
v_call: TRBV2
j_call: TRBJ1-1

cdr3_aa: CASSLGGTSGGQGGQPQHF
clone_size: NA
v_call: TRBV7-6
j_call: TRBJ1-5

cdr3_aa: CASSMMGPHGTEETQYF
clone_size: many
v_call: TRBV19
j_call: TRBJ2-5

cdr3_aa: CASSFVLGSCEQYF
clone_size: few
v_call: TRBV12-1
j_call: TRBJ2-7

cdr3_aa: CASSLMYVGSPLHF
clone_size: few
v_call: TRBV7-2
j_call: TRBJ1-6

cdr3_aa: CASTGSDRQETQYF
clone_size: NA
v_call: TRBV25-1
j_call: NA

cdr3_aa: CASRTTGGRHTEAFF
clone_size: NA
v_call: TRBV6-4
j_call: TRBJ1-1

cdr3_aa: CASSQTSSYEQYF
clone_size: many
v_call: TRBV3-1
j_call: TRBJ2-7

cdr3_aa: CASSQTSGSSYEQYF
clone_size: many
v_call: TRBV5-8
j_call: TRBJ2-7

cdr3_aa: CASSFRFGDSYEQYF
clone_size: NA
v_call: TRBV11-3
j_call: TRBJ2-7

cdr3_aa: CASSLRDKVAYEQYF
clone_size: few
v_call: TRBV18
j_call: TRBJ2-7

cdr3_aa: CASSLGLNPYEQYF
clone_size: NA
v_call: TRBV7-9
j_call: TRBJ2-7

cdr3_aa: CASSGRNQETQYF
clone_size: medium-sized
v_call: TRBV19
j_call: TRBJ2-5

cdr3_aa: CATSDGSGLRTDTQYF
clone_size: NA
v_call: TRBV24-1
j_call: TRBJ2-3

cdr3_aa: CASGSWGRSQETQYF
clone_size: many
v_call: TRBV27
j_call: TRBJ2-5

cdr3_aa: CASSLGPGLSYEQYF
clone_size: NA
v_call: TRBV7-6
j_call: TRBJ2-7

cdr3_aa: CASKERLAGAQETQYF
clone_size: NA
v_call: TRBV11-2
j_call: TRBJ2-5

cdr3_aa: CASSFRGSGEQYF
clone_size: many
v_call: TRBV7-2
j_call: TRBJ2-7

cdr3_aa: CAISESGGSYEQYF
clone_size: NA
v_call: TRBV10-3
j_call: TRBJ2-7

cdr3_aa: CASSPSTGVNYGYTF
clone_size: NA
v_call: TRBV19
j_call: TRBJ1-2

cdr3_aa: CSALLGTYEQYF
clone_size: NA
v_call: TRBV20-1
j_call: TRBJ2-7

cdr3_aa: CSVDPSSFQETQYF
clone_size: NA
v_call: TRBV29-1
j_call: TRBJ2-5

cdr3_aa: CATSRDRGGYEQYF
clone_size: NA
v_call: TRBV15
j_call: TRBJ2-7

cdr3_aa: CASSSISTADTIYF
clone_size: many
v_call: TRBV6-5
j_call: TRBJ1-3

cdr3_aa: CASSESSGQGYEQYF
clone_size: many
v_call: TRBV10-2
j_call: TRBJ2-7

cdr3_aa: CAWSVQNQPQHF
clone_size: few
v_call: TRBV30
j_call: TRBJ1-5

cdr3_aa: CASSLLLAGVSRTGELFF
clone_size: NA
v_call: TRBV7-2
j_call: TRBJ2-2

cdr3_aa: CATRRGPTYEQYF
clone_size: many
v_call: TRBV6-2/TRBV6-3
j_call: TRBJ2-7

cdr3_aa: CASSESSGRVLFF
clone_size: many
v_call: TRBV6-4
j_call: TRBJ2-1

cdr3_aa: CASSLASGGMSGYTF
clone_size: many
v_call: TRBV7-9
j_call: TRBJ1-2

cdr3_aa: CASSYRSGGRPARAGANVLTF
clone_size: NA
v_call: TRBV6-5
j_call: TRBJ2-6

cdr3_aa: CSARDLGDSYEQYF
clone_size: few
v_call: TRBV20-1
j_call: TRBJ2-7

cdr3_aa: CASSLRLAGGGETQYF
clone_size: NA
v_call: TRBV7-7
j_call: TRBJ2-5

cdr3_aa: CSASLAGNTGELFF
clone_size: many
v_call: TRBV20-1
j_call: TRBJ2-2

cdr3_aa: CASSLVSSGGYTF
clone_size: NA
v_call: TRBV5-4
j_call: TRBJ1-2

cdr3_aa: CASQGTLSRHGYTF
clone_size: NA
v_call: TRBV6-4
j_call: TRBJ1-2

cdr3_aa: CATSSWVYDEQFF
clone_size: many
v_call: TRBV15
j_call: TRBJ2-1

cdr3_aa: CASSIGAHYEQYF
clone_size: NA
v_call: TRBV19
j_call: TRBJ2-7

cdr3_aa: CSASRGRGTEAFF
clone_size: NA
v_call: TRBV20-1
j_call: TRBJ1-1

cdr3_aa: CSARDSRLAVNTGELFF
clone_size: many
v_call: TRBV20-1
j_call: TRBJ2-2

cdr3_aa: CATSGAYNEQFF
clone_size: many
v_call: TRBV24-1
j_call: TRBJ2-1

cdr3_aa: CASSPNSAWYGTEAFF
clone_size: many
v_call: TRBV7-9
j_call: TRBJ1-1

cdr3_aa: CASSEIGTGVSPLHF
clone_size: NA
v_call: TRBV2
j_call: TRBJ1-6

cdr3_aa: CAISPGIGEKLFF
clone_size: NA
v_call: TRBV10-3
j_call: TRBJ1-4